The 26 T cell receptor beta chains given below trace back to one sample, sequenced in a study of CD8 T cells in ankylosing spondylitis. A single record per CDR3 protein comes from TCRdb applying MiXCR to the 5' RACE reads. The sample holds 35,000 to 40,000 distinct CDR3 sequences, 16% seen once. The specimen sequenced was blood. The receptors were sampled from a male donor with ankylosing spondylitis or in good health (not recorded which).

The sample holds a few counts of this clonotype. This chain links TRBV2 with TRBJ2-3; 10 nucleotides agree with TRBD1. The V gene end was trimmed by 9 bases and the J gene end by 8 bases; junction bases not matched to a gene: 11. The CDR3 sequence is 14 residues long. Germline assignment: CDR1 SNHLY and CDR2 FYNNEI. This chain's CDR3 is CASMPGQGFGTQYF. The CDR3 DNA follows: TGTGCCAGTATGCCGGGACAGGGGTTTGGTACGCAGTATTTT.

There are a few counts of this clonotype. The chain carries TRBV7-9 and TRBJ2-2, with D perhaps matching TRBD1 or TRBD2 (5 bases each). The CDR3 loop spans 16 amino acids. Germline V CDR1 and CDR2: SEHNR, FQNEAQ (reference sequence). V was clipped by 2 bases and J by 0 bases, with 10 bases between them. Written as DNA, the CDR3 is TGTGCCAGCAGCTTAAGTGGGGACGCGAACACCGGGGAGCTGTTTTTT. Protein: CASSLSGDANTGELFF.

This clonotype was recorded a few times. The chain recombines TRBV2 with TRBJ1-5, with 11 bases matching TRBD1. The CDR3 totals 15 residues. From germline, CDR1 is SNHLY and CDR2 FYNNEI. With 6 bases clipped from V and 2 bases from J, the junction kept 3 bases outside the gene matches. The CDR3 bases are TGTGCCAGCAGCGTGGACAGGGGGCGCAATCAGCCCCAGCATTTT. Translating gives CASSVDRGRNQPQHF.

The CDR3 sequence is CASSPTGRDNEKLFF. The DNA for the CDR3 is TGTGCCAGCAGTCCTACCGGACGGGATAATGAAAAACTGTTTTTT. The chain employs TRBV12-3 or TRBV12-4 and TRBJ1-4, with no clear D. With 5 bases removed from V and 4 bases from J, the gap between germline ends came to 14 bases. The CDR3 runs to 15 residues.

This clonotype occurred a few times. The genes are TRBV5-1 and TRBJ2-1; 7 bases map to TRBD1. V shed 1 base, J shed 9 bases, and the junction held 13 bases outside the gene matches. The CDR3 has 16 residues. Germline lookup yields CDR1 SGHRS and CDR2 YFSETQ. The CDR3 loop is CASSLSPGTVFPEQFF. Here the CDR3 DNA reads TGCGCCAGCAGCTTGTCACCCGGGACAGTTTTTCCTGAGCAGTTCTTC. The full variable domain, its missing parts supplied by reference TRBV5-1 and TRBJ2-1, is KAGVTQTPRYLIKTRGQQVTLSCSPISGHRSVSWYQQTPGQGLQFLFEYFSETQRNKGNFPGRFSGRQFSNSRSEMNVSTLELGDSALYLCASSLSPGTVFPEQFFGPGTRLTVL.

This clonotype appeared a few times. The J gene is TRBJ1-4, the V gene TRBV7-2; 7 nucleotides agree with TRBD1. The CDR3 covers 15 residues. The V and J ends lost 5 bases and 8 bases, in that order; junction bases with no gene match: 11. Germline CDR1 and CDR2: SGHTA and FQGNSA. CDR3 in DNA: TGTGCCAGCAGCACCCGAGGGGGCGCGTGGGAAAAACTGTTTTTT. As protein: CASSTRGGAWEKLFF.

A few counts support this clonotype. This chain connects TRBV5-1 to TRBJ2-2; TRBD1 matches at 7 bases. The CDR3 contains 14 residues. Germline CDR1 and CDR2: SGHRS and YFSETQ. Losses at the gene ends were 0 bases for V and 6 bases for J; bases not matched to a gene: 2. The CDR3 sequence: CASSLARGSGELFF. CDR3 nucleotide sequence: TGCGCCAGCAGCTTGGCCAGGGGGTCCGGGGAGCTGTTTTTT.

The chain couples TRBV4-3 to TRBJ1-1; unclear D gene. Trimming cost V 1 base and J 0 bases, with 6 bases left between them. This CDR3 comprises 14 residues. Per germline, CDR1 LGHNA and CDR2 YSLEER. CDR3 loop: CASSQVGMNTEAFF. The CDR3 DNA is TGCGCCAGCAGCCAAGTAGGGATGAACACTGAAGCTTTCTTT.

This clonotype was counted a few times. The CDR3 sequence: CASSLPVGAGTDTQYF. The CDR3 nucleotides are TGTGCCAGCAGCCTCCCGGTGGGTGCGGGCACAGATACGCAGTATTTT. The gene calls are TRBV28 and TRBJ2-3; D remains ambiguous. Germline-derived CDR1 and CDR2 are MDHEN and SYDVKM. CDR3 size: 16 residues. The germline V and J ends were trimmed by 6 bases and 1 base, with 17 bases remaining between them.

The CDR3 coding sequence is TGTGCCAGCAGCCCCCGGACAGGGGGCAGGAATGAGCAGTTCTTC. As protein: CASSPRTGGRNEQFF. This chain connects TRBV5-4 to TRBJ2-1; the match to TRBD1 covers 11 bases. The CDR3 extends over 15 amino acids. After removal of 4 bases from V and 7 bases from J, the junction contained 7 bases not matched to a gene. Germline CDR1 is SGHNT and CDR2 is YYREEE (reference sequence).

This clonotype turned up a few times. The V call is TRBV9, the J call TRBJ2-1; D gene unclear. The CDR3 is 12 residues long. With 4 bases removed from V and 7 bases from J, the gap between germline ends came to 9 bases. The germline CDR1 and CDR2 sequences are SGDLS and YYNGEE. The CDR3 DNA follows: TGTGCCAGCAGCTCCAGCCTGAATGAGCAGTTCTTC. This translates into CASSSSLNEQFF. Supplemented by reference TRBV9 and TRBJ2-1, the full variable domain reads DSGVTQTPKHLITATGQRVTLRCSPRSGDLSVYWYQQSLDQGLQFLIQYYNGEERAKGNILERFSAQQFPDLHSELNLSSLELGDSALYFCASSSSLNEQFFGPGTRLTVL.

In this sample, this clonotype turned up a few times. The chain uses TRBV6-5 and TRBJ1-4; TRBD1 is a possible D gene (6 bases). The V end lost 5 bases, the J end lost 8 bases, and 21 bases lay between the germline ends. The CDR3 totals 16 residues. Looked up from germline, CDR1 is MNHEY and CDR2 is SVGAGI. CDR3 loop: CASSRPNRAGGEKLFF. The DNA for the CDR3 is TGTGCCAGCAGTCGCCCGAACAGGGCAGGAGGGGAAAAACTGTTTTTT.

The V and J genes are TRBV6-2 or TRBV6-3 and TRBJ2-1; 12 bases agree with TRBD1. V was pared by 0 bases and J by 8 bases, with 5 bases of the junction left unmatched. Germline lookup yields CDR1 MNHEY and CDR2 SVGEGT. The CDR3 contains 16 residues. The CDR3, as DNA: TGTGCCAGCAGTTACTCGGGACAGGGGGCGCAGGATGAGCAGTTCTTC. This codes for CASSYSGQGAQDEQFF.

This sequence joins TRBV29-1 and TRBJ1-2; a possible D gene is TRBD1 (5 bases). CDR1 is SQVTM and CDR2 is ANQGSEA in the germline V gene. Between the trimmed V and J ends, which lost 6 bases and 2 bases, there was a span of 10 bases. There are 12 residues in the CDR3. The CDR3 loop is CSVGGGNYGYTF. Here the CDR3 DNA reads TGCAGCGTGGGGGGAGGAAACTATGGCTACACCTTC.

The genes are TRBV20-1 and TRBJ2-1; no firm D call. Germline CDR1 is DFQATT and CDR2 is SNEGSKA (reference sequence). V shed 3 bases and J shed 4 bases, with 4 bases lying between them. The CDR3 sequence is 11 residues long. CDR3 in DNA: TGCAGTGCTAGGTATTACAATGAGCAGTTCTTC. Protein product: CSARYYNEQFF.

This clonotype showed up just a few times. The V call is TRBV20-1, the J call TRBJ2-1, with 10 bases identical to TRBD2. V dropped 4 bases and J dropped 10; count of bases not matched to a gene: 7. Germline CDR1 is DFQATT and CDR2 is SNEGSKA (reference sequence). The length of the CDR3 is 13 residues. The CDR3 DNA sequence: TGCAGTGCTACGACTAGCGGGTACGGCGAGCAGTTCTTC. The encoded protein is CSATTSGYGEQFF.

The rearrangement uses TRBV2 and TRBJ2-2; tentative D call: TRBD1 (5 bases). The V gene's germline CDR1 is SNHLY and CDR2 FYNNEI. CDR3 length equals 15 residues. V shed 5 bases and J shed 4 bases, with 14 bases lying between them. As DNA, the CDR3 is TGTGCCAGCAGTCCCATTAGGGGATCCACCGGGGAGCTGTTTTTT. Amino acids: CASSPIRGSTGELFF.

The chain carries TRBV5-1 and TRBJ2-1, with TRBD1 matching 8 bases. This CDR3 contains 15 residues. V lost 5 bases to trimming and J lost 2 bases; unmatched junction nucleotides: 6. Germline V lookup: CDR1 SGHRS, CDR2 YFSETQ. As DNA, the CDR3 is TGCGCCAGCAGAACAGGGGGTGGCACCTACAATGAGCAGTTCTTC. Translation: CASRTGGGTYNEQFF. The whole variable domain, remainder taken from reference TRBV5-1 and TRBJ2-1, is KAGVTQTPRYLIKTRGQQVTLSCSPISGHRSVSWYQQTPGQGLQFLFEYFSETQRNKGNFPGRFSGRQFSNSRSEMNVSTLELGDSALYLCASRTGGGTYNEQFFGPGTRLTVL.

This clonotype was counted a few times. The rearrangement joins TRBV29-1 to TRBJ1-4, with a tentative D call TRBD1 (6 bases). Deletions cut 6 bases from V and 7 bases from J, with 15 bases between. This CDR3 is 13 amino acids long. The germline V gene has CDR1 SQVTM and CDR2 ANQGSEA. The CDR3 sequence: CSVGGGDGEKLFF. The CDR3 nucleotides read TGCAGCGTGGGAGGGGGGGACGGTGAAAAACTGTTTTTT.

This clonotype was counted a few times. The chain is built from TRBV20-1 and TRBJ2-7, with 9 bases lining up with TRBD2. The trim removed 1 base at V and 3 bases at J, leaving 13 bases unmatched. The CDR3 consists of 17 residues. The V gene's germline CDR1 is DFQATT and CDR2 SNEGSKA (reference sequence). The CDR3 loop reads CSARGNSGSKASYEQYF. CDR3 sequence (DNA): TGCAGTGCTAGAGGCAATAGCGGGAGTAAAGCTAGCTACGAGCAGTACTTC.

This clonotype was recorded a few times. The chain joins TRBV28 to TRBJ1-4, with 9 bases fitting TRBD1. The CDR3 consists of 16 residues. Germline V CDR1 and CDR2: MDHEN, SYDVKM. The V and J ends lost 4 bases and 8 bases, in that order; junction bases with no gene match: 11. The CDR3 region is CASSWSRTGEVEKLFF. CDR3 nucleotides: TGTGCCAGCAGTTGGTCCCGGACAGGGGAAGTGGAAAAACTGTTTTTT.

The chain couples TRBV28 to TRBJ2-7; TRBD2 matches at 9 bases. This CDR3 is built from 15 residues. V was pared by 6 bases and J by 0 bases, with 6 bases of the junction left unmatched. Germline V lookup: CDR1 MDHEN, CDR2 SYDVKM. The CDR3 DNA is TGTGCCAGCAGAGAGACTAGCGGAAGCTCCTACGAGCAGTACTTC. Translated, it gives CASRETSGSSYEQYF.

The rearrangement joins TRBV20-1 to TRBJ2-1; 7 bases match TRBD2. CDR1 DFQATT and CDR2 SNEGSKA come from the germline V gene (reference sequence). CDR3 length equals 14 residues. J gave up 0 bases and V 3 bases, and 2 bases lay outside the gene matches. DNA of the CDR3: TGCAGTGCTAGGGGGGGGAGCTCCTACAATGAGCAGTTCTTC. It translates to CSARGGSSYNEQFF.

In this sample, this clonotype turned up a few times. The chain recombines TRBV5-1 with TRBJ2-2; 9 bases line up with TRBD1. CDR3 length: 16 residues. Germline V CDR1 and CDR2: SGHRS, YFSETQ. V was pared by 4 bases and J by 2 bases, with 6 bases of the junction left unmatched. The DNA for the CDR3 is TGCGCCAGCAGCCCTCAGGACAGGGGAAACACCGGGGAGCTGTTTTTT. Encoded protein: CASSPQDRGNTGELFF.

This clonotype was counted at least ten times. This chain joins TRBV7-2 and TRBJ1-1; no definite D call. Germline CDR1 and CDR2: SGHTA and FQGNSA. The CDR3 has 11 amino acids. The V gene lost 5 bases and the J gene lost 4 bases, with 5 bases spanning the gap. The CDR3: CASSPTTEAFF. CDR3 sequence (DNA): TGTGCCAGCAGCCCTACCACTGAAGCTTTCTTT.

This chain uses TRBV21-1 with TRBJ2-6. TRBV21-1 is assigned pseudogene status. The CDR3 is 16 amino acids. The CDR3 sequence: CASSTPTVVGANVLTF. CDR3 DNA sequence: TGTGCCAGCAGCACCCCAACCGTAGTTGGGGCCAACGTCCTGACTTTC.